The 28 T cell receptor beta chains listed next were all sequenced from one sample in a study of blood T cell repertoires in COVID-19. Assay: immunoSEQ multiplex PCR; the TCRdb copy retains only in-frame clones and omits some. Of about 210,000 clones in the sample, around four fifths were seen once. Specimen: peripheral blood. The receptors here all came from a woman between 45 and 60 years old with acute or convalescent COVID-19.

The chain carries TRBV12-3 or TRBV12-4 and TRBJ2-1; D is unresolved. V was cut by 6 bases and J by 9 bases, with 12 bases left in between. The CDR3 extends over 12 amino acids. CDR3 sequence (DNA): TGTGCCAGCAGACCCTCTGAGGCTGAGCAGTTCTTC. Its translation: CASRPSEAEQFF.

This chain links TRBV19 with TRBJ2-4, with 7 bases matching TRBD2. This CDR3 contains 15 residues. Per germline, CDR1 LNHDA and CDR2 SQIVND (reference sequence). Germline trimming cut 7 bases from V and 0 bases from J; bases unmatched to any gene: 6. The CDR3 spells CASTKSGVAKNIQYF. Written as DNA, the CDR3 is TGTGCCAGTACTAAGAGCGGGGTAGCCAAAAACATTCAGTACTTC.

This chain's CDR3 is CSVTPGGKNKNIQYF. CDR3 DNA sequence: TGCAGCGTGACCCCGGGGGGCAAGAACAAAAACATTCAGTACTTC. The chain carries TRBV29-1 and TRBJ2-4, with D possibly matching TRBD2 (7 bases). CDR1 and CDR2 from the germline V gene are SQVTM and ANQGSEA. V dropped 6 bases and J dropped 3 bases, with 18 bases sitting between them. The CDR3 is made up of 15 amino acids. Full variable domain (missing parts from reference TRBV29-1 and TRBJ2-4): SAVISQKPSRDICQRGTSLTIQCQVDSQVTMMFWYRQQPGQSLTLIATANQGSEATYESGFVIDKFPISRPNLTFSTLTVSNMSPEDSSIYLCSVTPGGKNKNIQYFGAGTRLSVL.

This clone was seen just once. The CDR3 here is CASSIKGAKLLEQYF. CDR3 DNA sequence: TGTGCCAGTAGTATCAAGGGGGCTAAGTTGCTCGAGCAGTACTTC. The V call is TRBV19, the J call TRBJ2-7, with 7 bases lining up with TRBD1. CDR3 length: 15 amino acids. Germline trimming cut 3 bases from V and 6 bases from J; bases unmatched to any gene: 11. CDR1 LNHDA and CDR2 SQIVND come from the germline V gene (reference sequence).

The genes are TRBV24-1 and TRBJ2-6, with D possibly TRBD2 on 5 matching bases. Germline CDR1 reads KGHDR; CDR2 reads SFDVKD. The CDR3 loop spans 16 amino acids. The V end lost 4 bases, the J end lost 1 base, and 10 bases lay between the germline ends. CDR3 loop: CATSETKGSGANVLTF. Written as DNA, the CDR3 is TGTGCCACCAGTGAGACTAAGGGATCTGGGGCCAACGTCCTGACTTTC.

The J gene is TRBJ1-1, the V gene TRBV10-2; TRBD1 agrees at 8 bases. Germline CDR1 and CDR2: WSHSY and SAAADI. Trimming removed 6 bases from V and 4 bases from J; junction bases left unmatched: 7. CDR3 length equals 14 residues. The CDR3 DNA reads as TGCGCCAGCAGCGCAGGGGGCCGAAGCACTGAAGCTTTCTTT. Its translation is CASSAGGRSTEAFF.

The gene calls are TRBV6-1 and TRBJ1-5, with 7 bases fitting TRBD1. CDR3 length: 16 amino acids. Unmatched junction bases numbered 7, after V lost 4 bases and J lost 1 base. CDR1 and CDR2 from the germline V gene are MNHNS and SASEGT. This chain's CDR3 is CASSASVQGSNQPQHF. The CDR3 bases are TGTGCCAGCAGTGCGTCGGTACAGGGGAGCAATCAGCCCCAGCATTTT.

V and J are TRBV6-5 and TRBJ1-3, with unresolved D. CDR1 and CDR2 from the germline V gene are MNHEY and SVGAGI. The CDR3 has 13 amino acids. V was trimmed by 8 bases and J by 4 bases, leaving 12 bases between them. The CDR3 coding sequence is TGTGCCAGCCACCAAGCTTCGGGAAACACCATATATTTT. Translated: CASHQASGNTIYF.

V gene TRBV5-1 combines with J gene TRBJ2-1; tentative D call: TRBD1 (6 bases). Germline CDR1 SGHRS, CDR2 YFSETQ. CDR3 length: 16 amino acids. The germline V and J ends were trimmed by 2 bases and 6 bases, with 18 bases remaining between them. CDR3 bases: TGCGCCAGCAGCTTCTCAGGGGCGCCGGTAGGCAATGAGCAGTTCTTC. As protein: CASSFSGAPVGNEQFF.

This clone has only a few counts. V is TRBV7-2 and J is TRBJ1-1; 10 bases line up with TRBD1. The germline gives CDR1 SGHTA, CDR2 FQGNSA. Trimming at V came to 4 bases and at J to 4 bases, leaving 0 bases not matched to a gene. This CDR3 has 13 amino acids. The CDR3 DNA reads TGTGCCAGCAGCTGGACAGGGGGCACTGAAGCTTTCTTT. Protein: CASSWTGGTEAFF.

CDR3 DNA: TGCGCCAGCAGCTGGGAGGGAGCCTACGAGCAGTACTTC. Its protein product is CASSWEGAYEQYF. The chain links TRBV5-1 to TRBJ2-7, with TRBD2 identical over 7 bases. This CDR3 region has 13 residues. Germline lookup yields CDR1 SGHRS and CDR2 YFSETQ. Trimming took 3 bases from V and 2 from J; bases not matched to a gene: 2. Together with reference TRBV5-1 and TRBJ2-7, the CDR3 gives the full variable domain: KAGVTQTPRYLIKTRGQQVTLSCSPISGHRSVSWYQQTPGQGLQFLFEYFSETQRNKGNFPGRFSGRQFSNSRSEMNVSTLELGDSALYLCASSWEGAYEQYFGPGTRLTVT.

The chain recombines TRBV5-1 with TRBJ2-3, with TRBD2 identical over 10 bases. The CDR3 length is 17 residues. Germline CDR1 and CDR2: SGHRS and YFSETQ. V lost 4 bases, J lost 5 bases, and 13 bases stayed unmatched. The DNA of the CDR3 is TGCGCCAGCAGCGCGACCCGAGGAGCGGGAGGGGTAGATACGCAGTATTTT. It translates to CASSATRGAGGVDTQYF.

The DNA of the CDR3 is TGCGCCAGCAGCATGACAGGGGGGGGAACCACTGAAGCTTTCTTT. Amino acids: CASSMTGGGTTEAFF. The V call is TRBV10-2, the J call TRBJ1-1; 9 bases agree with TRBD1. This CDR3 spans 15 amino acids. V lost 6 bases and J lost 4; bases outside the gene matches: 9. Germline CDR1 and CDR2: WSHSY and SAAADI.

This clone was detected a few times. The chain links TRBV7-5 to TRBJ1-2. TRBV7-5 has pseudogene status. CDR3 length: 16 residues. The CDR3 is CARSLGGGGNNYGYTF. Here the CDR3 DNA reads TGTGCCAGAAGCCTGGGGGGGGGAGGAAATAACTATGGCTACACCTTC.

The chain recombines TRBV2 with TRBJ2-1; D is perhaps TRBD2 (6 bases). Per germline, CDR1 SNHLY and CDR2 FYNNEI. V was cut by 7 bases and J by 3 bases, with 13 bases left in between. This CDR3 comprises 14 residues. In DNA, the CDR3 is TGTGCCAGCAAAGATGCAGCGGGCTACAATGAGCAGTTCTTC. Its protein product is CASKDAAGYNEQFF.

The V call is TRBV5-1, the J call TRBJ2-7; 11 bases align to TRBD2. Germline values: CDR1 SGHRS, CDR2 YFSETQ. The CDR3 is 17 residues long. After removal of 0 bases from V and 2 bases from J, the junction contained 7 bases not matched to a gene. This CDR3 reads CASSLASGTSGAYEQYF. The CDR3 coding sequence is TGCGCCAGCAGCTTGGCCTCGGGGACTAGCGGCGCCTACGAGCAGTACTTC. The full variable domain, in which reference TRBV5-1 and TRBJ2-7 provide the parts outside the CDR3, is KAGVTQTPRYLIKTRGQQVTLSCSPISGHRSVSWYQQTPGQGLQFLFEYFSETQRNKGNFPGRFSGRQFSNSRSEMNVSTLELGDSALYLCASSLASGTSGAYEQYFGPGTRLTVT.

The chain carries TRBV27 and TRBJ1-2; D may be TRBD1 (6 bases). With 5 bases removed from V and 7 bases from J, the gap between germline ends came to 14 bases. The CDR3 length is 13 residues. The germline gives CDR1 MNHEY, CDR2 SMNVEV (reference sequence). The CDR3 region has the DNA TGTGCCAGCAGTACAAACAGGGAATCTGGCTACACCTTC. Amino acid sequence: CASSTNRESGYTF.

The chain employs TRBV5-6 and TRBJ2-7, with D tentatively TRBD1 (6 bases). The CDR3 length is 13 residues. V was clipped by 2 bases and J by 3 bases, with 9 bases between them. The germline V gene has CDR1 SGHDT and CDR2 YYEEEE. The CDR3 DNA sequence: TGTGCCAGCAGCTTACTGGACAGCTACGAGCAGTACTTC. It encodes CASSLLDSYEQYF.

The CDR3 is CASGLVGPGFKSNTGELFF. The CDR3, as DNA: TGTGCTAGTGGTTTGGTAGGGCCGGGATTTAAATCGAACACCGGGGAGCTGTTTTTT. This chain links TRBV12-5 with TRBJ2-2; tentative D call: TRBD2 (5 bases). Germline assignment: CDR1 LGHNT and CDR2 FRNRAP. Trimming removed 0 bases at V and 0 bases at J, with 17 bases between. This CDR3 region has 19 residues.

The CDR3 reads CASRDSTGGNTEAFF. In DNA form, the CDR3 reads TGTGCCAGTAGGGATTCGACAGGGGGGAACACTGAAGCTTTCTTT. The chain employs TRBV19 and TRBJ1-1; 9 bases align to TRBD1. There are 15 residues in the CDR3. With V trimmed by 6 bases and J by 1 base, 6 bases remained unmatched. Per germline, CDR1 LNHDA and CDR2 SQIVND (reference sequence).

The V gene is TRBV28, the J gene TRBJ1-5; possible D gene TRBD1, 6 bases. The V gene's germline CDR1 is MDHEN and CDR2 SYDVKM. There are 16 residues in the CDR3. Trimming shortened V by 3 bases and J by 0 bases, and 12 bases separated the two germline ends. CDR3 residues: CASSFSGTYSNQPQHF. CDR3 nucleotide sequence: TGTGCCAGCAGTTTCTCCGGGACATATAGCAATCAGCCCCAGCATTTT.

This chain's CDR3 is CASNEARNTEAFF. CDR3 sequence (DNA): TGTGCCAGCAATGAGGCCCGGAACACTGAAGCTTTCTTT. The chain joins TRBV28 to TRBJ1-1; the D is unclear. Germline V gene data show CDR1 as MDHEN and CDR2 as SYDVKM. The CDR3 totals 13 residues. Trimming removed 7 bases at V and 1 base at J, with 10 bases between.

This rearrangement joins TRBV24-1 to TRBJ2-2; 7 nucleotides agree with TRBD1. Germline CDR1 and CDR2: KGHDR and SFDVKD. This CDR3 comprises 15 residues. The V gene end was trimmed by 7 bases and the J gene end by 0 bases; junction bases not matched to a gene: 4. The CDR3 DNA reads as TGTGCCACCAGGGGGGACAGACCGAACACCGGGGAGCTGTTTTTT. It yields the protein CATRGDRPNTGELFF.

CDR3: CASSPPGSWNNEQFF. Written as DNA, the CDR3 is TGTGCCAGCTCACCACCCGGGAGTTGGAACAATGAGCAGTTCTTC. This chain joins TRBV18 and TRBJ2-1, with a possible D match to TRBD2 (6 bases). Trimming left V 0 bases short and J 5 bases short, with 11 bases between. The CDR3 contains 15 residues. Germline lookup yields CDR1 KGHSH and CDR2 LQKENI.

The genes are TRBV2 and TRBJ2-1, with TRBD2 identical over 12 bases. CDR3 size: 16 residues. From germline, CDR1 is SNHLY and CDR2 FYNNEI. With V trimmed by 7 bases and J by 9 bases, 13 bases remained unmatched. Here the CDR3 DNA reads TGTGCCAGCACTAATCTAGCGGGAGGGTTTGGAGTTGAGCAGTTCTTC. It specifies CASTNLAGGFGVEQFF. Together with reference TRBV2 and TRBJ2-1, the CDR3 gives the full variable domain: EPEVTQTPSHQVTQMGQEVILRCVPISNHLYFYWYRQILGQKVEFLVSFYNNEISEKSEIFDDQFSVERPDGSNFTLKIRSTKLEDSAMYFCASTNLAGGFGVEQFFGPGTRLTVL.

This clone was found once. The chain uses TRBV6-5 and TRBJ2-1; TRBD2 agrees at 12 bases. V was pared by 3 bases and J by 6 bases, with 3 bases of the junction left unmatched. Germline CDR1 is MNHEY and CDR2 is SVGAGI. The CDR3 has 15 amino acids. For the CDR3, the DNA is TGTGCCAGCAGTTATTCTAGCGGGAGGGTCAATGAGCAGTTCTTC. Encoded protein: CASSYSSGRVNEQFF.

The chain links TRBV28 to TRBJ2-5; D may be TRBD2 (6 bases). Per the germline V gene, CDR1 is MDHEN and CDR2 is SYDVKM. This CDR3 has 16 residues. V was trimmed by 3 bases and J by 5 bases, leaving 19 bases between them. The CDR3 region is CASSFLSSDPRETQYF. CDR3 in DNA: TGTGCCAGCAGTTTTCTTTCTAGCGACCCGCGTGAGACCCAGTACTTC.

This clone was found once. This chain links TRBV27 with TRBJ1-4, with D perhaps TRBD1 (6 bases). The length of the CDR3 is 14 residues. Germline V gene sequence: CDR1 MNHEY, CDR2 SMNVEV (reference sequence). V lost 5 bases to trimming and J lost 6 bases, with 13 bases between them. Here the CDR3 DNA reads TGTGCCAGCAGTAGCGGGACACTCTATGAAAAACTGTTTTTT. As protein: CASSSGTLYEKLFF.